This T cell receptor beta chain originates from a study of blood T cell repertoires in COVID-19. Clones were sequenced by immunoSEQ multiplex PCR, and TCRdb holds only the in-frame ones, with some missing. This sample has some 90,000 clones, with 70% to 90% found just once. Recruited during active infection, patients (from Seattle) were subsequently followed longitudinally. This CDR3 spans 14 amino acids. The chain joins TRBV21-1 to TRBJ2-3; the DNA was not compared with TRBD2, the D call given in the table. TRBV21-1 is a listed pseudogene. Sequencing was carried out using peripheral blood. The TCR was taken from a woman aged 60-75 years with COVID-19, enrolled during active disease. CDR3 DNA: TGTGCCAGCAGCAAAGGGAATAGCGTGGATACGCAGTATTTT. It yields the protein CASSKGNSVDTQYF.